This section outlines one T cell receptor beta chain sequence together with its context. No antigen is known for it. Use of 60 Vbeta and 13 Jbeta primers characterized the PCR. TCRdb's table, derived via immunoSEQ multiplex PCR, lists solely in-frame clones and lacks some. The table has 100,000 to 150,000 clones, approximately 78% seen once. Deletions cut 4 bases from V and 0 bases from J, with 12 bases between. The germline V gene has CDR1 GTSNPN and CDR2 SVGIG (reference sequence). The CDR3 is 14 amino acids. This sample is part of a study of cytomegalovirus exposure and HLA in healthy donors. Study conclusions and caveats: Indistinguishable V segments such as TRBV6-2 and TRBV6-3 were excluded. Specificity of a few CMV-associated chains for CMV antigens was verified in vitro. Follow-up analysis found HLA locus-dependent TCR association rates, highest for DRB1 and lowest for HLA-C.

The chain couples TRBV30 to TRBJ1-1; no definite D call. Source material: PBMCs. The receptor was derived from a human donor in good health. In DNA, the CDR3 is TGTGCCTGGACCACCCGGGGAATGAACACTGAAGCTTTCTTT. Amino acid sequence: CAWTTRGMNTEAFF.